These 15 T cell receptor beta chains were sequenced from one sample in a study of PD-L1 blockade in urothelial cancer. Profiling relied on immunoSEQ multiplex PCR, and the TCRdb table lists in-frame clones only, not all of them. The table has under 20,000 clones, about 80% seen once. The time point was: peripheral blood 6 weeks after treatment start. The input for sequencing was PBMCs, taken around atezolizumab (anti-PD-L1) treatment. All receptors come from a man between 45 and 60 years old with urothelial cancer.

The DNA of the CDR3 is TGTGCCAGCTCACCACGTGGGGGGATCGGGCAGCCCCAGCATTTT. Its protein product is CASSPRGGIGQPQHF. The chain combines TRBV18 with TRBJ1-5, with D perhaps TRBD1 (5 bases). Germline V CDR1 and CDR2: KGHSH, LQKENI. This CDR3 is 15 amino acids long. V lost 1 base and J lost 7, with 14 bases in between.

The rearrangement joins TRBV6-5 to TRBJ1-2; tentatively, D is TRBD1 (6 bases). Looked up from germline, CDR1 is MNHEY and CDR2 is SVGAGI. The CDR3 is made up of 16 amino acids. The V end was cut by 2 bases, the J end by 0 bases, with 13 bases between. This CDR3 reads CASSYRQGPTNYGYTF. The CDR3 DNA follows: TGTGCCAGCAGTTACCGGCAGGGGCCGACTAACTATGGCTACACCTTC.

The CDR3 nucleotides are TGTGCCAGTAGTAGGGGACTAGCGGGACCCTCCTACAATGAGCAGTTCTTC. It translates to CASSRGLAGPSYNEQFF. The J gene is TRBJ2-1, the V gene TRBV19; 13 positions agree with TRBD2. The germline V gene has CDR1 LNHDA and CDR2 SQIVND (reference sequence). J lost 0 bases, V lost 4 bases, and 3 bases had no gene match. The CDR3 has 17 amino acids.

Here the CDR3 reads CATLVRRGDSNTGELFF. In DNA, the CDR3 is TGTGCCACCCTTGTAAGGCGGGGGGACTCAAACACCGGGGAGCTGTTTTTT. V is TRBV21-1 and J is TRBJ2-2; the D call in the table, TRBD2, was not verified against the DNA. TRBV21-1 is a documented pseudogene. The CDR3 runs 17 residues.

CDR3 residues: CASSLKGLGYTF. The CDR3 DNA reads TGTGCCAGCAGCCTGAAGGGACTTGGCTACACCTTC. The rearrangement uses TRBV5-4 and TRBJ1-2, with D possibly TRBD1 on 5 matching bases. The germline CDR1 and CDR2 sequences are SGHNT and YYREEE (reference sequence). The V end lost 4 bases, the J end lost 7 bases, and 11 bases lay between the germline ends. The length of the CDR3 is 12 residues. The full variable domain, completed using reference TRBV5-4 and TRBJ1-2, is ETGVTQSPTHLIKTRGQQVTLRCSSQSGHNTVSWYQQALGQGPQFIFQYYREEENGRGNFPPRFSGLQFPNYSSELNVNALELDDSALYLCASSLKGLGYTFGSGTRLTVV.

The CDR3, as DNA: TGTGCCAGCAGTTACGACCCTATGAGCGGCAATCAGCCCCAGCATTTT. This codes for CASSYDPMSGNQPQHF. The J gene is TRBJ1-5, the V gene TRBV6-6; no definite D call. Germline values: CDR1 MNHNY, CDR2 SVGAGI (reference sequence). Trimming stripped 2 bases from V and 2 bases from J, with 13 bases between. The CDR3 consists of 16 residues.

The CDR3 region is CASSEQKTSGGAETQYF. The CDR3 DNA follows: TGTGCCAGCAGTGAACAAAAGACTAGCGGGGGGGCGGAGACCCAGTACTTC. This sequence joins TRBV6-1 and TRBJ2-5; 14 bases agree with TRBD2. This CDR3 spans 17 amino acids. The V gene end was trimmed by 2 bases and the J gene end by 5 bases; junction bases not matched to a gene: 7. Germline loops: CDR1 MNHNS, CDR2 SASEGT.

The rearrangement links TRBV18 to TRBJ1-1; 9 bases fit TRBD1. V lost 4 bases, J lost 0 bases, and 3 bases stayed unmatched. The V gene's germline CDR1 is KGHSH and CDR2 LQKENI. The CDR3 consists of 15 residues. CDR3 sequence (DNA): TGTGCCAGCTCACAAGGACAGGGGATGAACACTGAAGCTTTCTTT. Its translation: CASSQGQGMNTEAFF.

This chain links TRBV18 with TRBJ1-4, with D unresolved. Trimming shortened V by 2 bases and J by 8 bases, and 9 bases separated the two germline ends. From germline, CDR1 is KGHSH and CDR2 LQKENI. This CDR3 is 13 amino acids long. The CDR3 spells CASSPSLSEKLFF. In DNA, the CDR3 is TGTGCCAGCTCACCAAGTCTATCCGAAAAACTGTTTTTT.

The V gene is TRBV11-1, the J gene TRBJ2-3, with D tentatively TRBD2 (7 bases). The ends were cut back, 4 bases at V and 2 bases at J, with 16 bases in the middle. The CDR3 runs 16 residues. Per the germline V gene, CDR1 is SGHAT and CDR2 is FQDESV (reference sequence). The CDR3 here is CASSSPRGGPTDTQYF. The CDR3 nucleotides read TGTGCCAGCAGCTCCCCGAGGGGGGGGCCCACAGATACGCAGTATTTT.

V usage is TRBV28 and J usage is TRBJ1-3; 7 bases map to TRBD1. This CDR3 comprises 16 residues. Germline V gene lookup returns CDR1 MDHEN and CDR2 SYDVKM. V shed 5 bases, J shed 4 bases, and the junction held 11 bases outside the gene matches. The CDR3 coding sequence is TGTGCCAGCAGTCCGACAGGGTGGGACTCGGGAAACACCATATATTTT. Translation gives CASSPTGWDSGNTIYF.

The V gene is TRBV30, the J gene TRBJ1-2; possibly TRBD1 for D (6 bases). There are 13 residues in the CDR3. Deletions cut 1 base from V and 8 bases from J, with 14 bases between. The germline V gene has CDR1 GTSNPN and CDR2 SVGIG (reference sequence). The CDR3 here is CAWSAGRGRGYTF. Here the CDR3 DNA reads TGTGCCTGGAGTGCGGGCAGGGGCAGGGGCTACACCTTC.

This clone was counted only a few times. This sequence joins TRBV9 and TRBJ2-2, with 12 bases aligning to TRBD2. The CDR3 consists of 17 residues. V was clipped by 4 bases and J by 0 bases; unmatched bases: 4. CDR1 and CDR2 (germline): SGDLS, YYNGEE. Here the CDR3 reads CASSFGLAGPNTGELFF. Here the CDR3 DNA reads TGTGCCAGCAGCTTTGGACTAGCGGGACCGAACACCGGGGAGCTGTTTTTT.

V is TRBV7-9 and J is TRBJ1-2; the D is unclear. V dropped 1 base and J dropped 5 bases, with 20 bases sitting between them. The germline CDR1 and CDR2 sequences are SEHNR and FQNEAQ (reference sequence). The CDR3 is made up of 17 amino acids. The DNA of the CDR3 is TGTGCCAGCAGCTTAGTCGCCCGGGTGGAGGATTGGTATGGCTACACCTTC. This codes for CASSLVARVEDWYGYTF.

This chain connects TRBV27 to TRBJ1-1; the match to TRBD1 covers 7 bases. The CDR3 totals 15 residues. The V segment lost 6 bases and the J segment 2 bases; nucleotides outside the gene matches: 9. The germline CDR1 and CDR2 sequences are MNHEY and SMNVEV (reference sequence). CDR3: CASRHDGTENTEAFF. In DNA form, the CDR3 reads TGTGCCAGCAGGCACGACGGGACAGAAAACACTGAAGCTTTCTTT.